This TCR beta chain was documented in a study of shared clonotypes between healthy human individuals. Germline CDR1 is MNHEY and CDR2 is SVGAGI. The CDR3 consists of 14 residues. The ends were cut back, 8 bases at V and 4 bases at J, with 17 bases in the middle. Some clones are missing from TCRdb's copy, which holds only in-frame ones; the method was immunoSEQ multiplex PCR. This sample yields some 2.3 million clones, of which over 85% are seen a single time; 0.35% to 0.5% belongs to the top ten. Specimen: naive CD4+ T cells from PBMCs. Specified subset: CD45RA+ positively selected. The sequence came from a man between 18 and 35 years old in good health. Some clones in this sample may be carry-over from other donors' samples. The chain recombines TRBV6-5 with TRBJ2-5; possibly TRBD1 for D (6 bases). This CDR3 is CASSYSQGRETQYF. CDR3 DNA sequence: TGTGCCAGCTCTTACTCCCAGGGGAGAGAGACCCAGTACTTC.